Each of the 3 T cell receptor beta chains below was sequenced from the same sample in a study of graft-versus-host responses after intestinal transplantation. Here immunoSEQ multiplex PCR was the method, and the copy in TCRdb shows in-frame clones only, minus some. The data show 5,500 to 8,500 clones, less than 40% seen once. The specimen comprised alloreactive CD4+ T cells from a mixed lymphocyte reaction culture, sampled before transplantation. Subset noted: CFSE-low proliferating T cells sorted from approximately 6-day pre-transplant mixed lymphocyte reaction (GvH or HvG direction). The receptors come from a human patient who was an organ donor for intestinal transplantation.

This chain links TRBV28 with TRBJ2-3; 12 bases line up with TRBD2. Germline trimming cut 3 bases from V and 5 bases from J; bases unmatched to any gene: 6. CDR3 size: 16 residues. The germline gives CDR1 MDHEN, CDR2 SYDVKM. The CDR3 DNA reads TGTGCCAGCAGTTTTTTGACTAGCGGGAGTGGAGATACGCAGTATTTT. It specifies CASSFLTSGSGDTQYF.

This chain joins TRBV6-1 and TRBJ2-7, with TRBD2 identical over 7 bases. J was trimmed by 5 bases and V by 6 bases; bases with no gene match: 1. The CDR3 length is 11 residues. In germline, CDR1 is MNHNS, CDR2 SASEGT. CDR3 in DNA: TGTGCCAGCAGGGGACTACACGAGCAGTACTTC. This sequence encodes CASRGLHEQYF.

This clone is medium-sized (0.01 to 0.1%). The chain uses TRBV2 and TRBJ1-5; a possible D gene is TRBD1 (5 bases). The CDR3 has 14 residues. The germline V gene encodes CDR1 SNHLY and CDR2 FYNNEI. The germline V and J ends were trimmed by 8 bases and 6 bases, with 17 bases remaining between them. CDR3 amino acids: CASQGARGSQPQHF. CDR3 sequence (DNA): TGTGCCAGCCAAGGGGCCCGGGGGAGTCAGCCCCAGCATTTT. The full variable domain, completed using reference TRBV2 and TRBJ1-5, is EPEVTQTPSHQVTQMGQEVILRCVPISNHLYFYWYRQILGQKVEFLVSFYNNEISEKSEIFDDQFSVERPDGSNFTLKIRSTKLEDSAMYFCASQGARGSQPQHFGDGTRLSIL.